Following are 11 T cell receptor beta chains from one sample sequenced in a study of T cell repertoires in ileal Crohn's disease. Using immunoSEQ multiplex PCR, the repertoire was profiled, and TCRdb retains in-frame clones only, with some absent. The sample shows about 15,000 clones, 80% of them seen only once. Input material: ileal tissue. These receptors all stem from an adult with Crohn's disease.

The rearrangement links TRBV5-6 to TRBJ2-7; D possibly corresponds to TRBD1 (5 bases). The CDR3 is 15 residues long. V lost 2 bases and J lost 2, with 14 bases in between. The germline V gene has CDR1 SGHDT and CDR2 YYEEEE. The CDR3 sequence: CASSLRGSVAYEQYF. DNA for the CDR3: TGTGCCAGCAGCTTAAGGGGTTCAGTTGCCTACGAGCAGTACTTC.

The table lists this clone with a count of one. This chain connects TRBV5-4 to TRBJ2-3; TRBD2 agrees at 12 bases. CDR1 and CDR2 (germline): SGHNT, YYREEE (reference sequence). J gave up 6 bases and V 1 base, and 6 bases lay outside the gene matches. The CDR3 runs 16 residues. CDR3 loop: CASSLPLAGGVDTQYF. The CDR3 coding sequence is TGTGCCAGCAGCTTGCCACTAGCGGGGGGCGTGGATACGCAGTATTTT.

The V call is TRBV4-1, the J call TRBJ1-2, with 8 bases identical to TRBD1. Germline CDR1 and CDR2: MGHRA and YSYEKL. V gave up 4 bases and J gave up 0 bases; unmatched junction bases: 4. The CDR3 is 15 residues long. Here the CDR3 DNA reads TGCGCCAGCAGCCCATCGACAGGGGCTAACTATGGCTACACCTTC. Its translation: CASSPSTGANYGYTF.

The chain links TRBV6-5 to TRBJ1-2, with D possibly being TRBD1 (6 bases). Deletions cut 2 bases from V and 0 bases from J, with 13 bases between. The CDR3 totals 16 residues. Germline assignment: CDR1 MNHEY and CDR2 SVGAGI. The CDR3: CASSYNTRGANYGYTF. The CDR3 coding sequence is TGTGCCAGCAGTTACAACACCAGGGGAGCTAACTATGGCTACACCTTC.

This chain links TRBV4-3 with TRBJ1-4, with D perhaps TRBD1 (6 bases). CDR1 is LGHNA, CDR2 YSLEER, per germline. Trimming shortened V by 1 base and J by 6 bases, and 18 bases separated the two germline ends. CDR3 length: 17 residues. Written as DNA, the CDR3 is TGCGCCAGCAGCCAAGGGGGGCGGTTTTGGGGGTATGAAAAACTGTTTTTT. As protein: CASSQGGRFWGYEKLFF.

This chain uses TRBV9 with TRBJ2-5; TRBD2 aligns across 10 bases. The CDR3 has 15 amino acids. The germline V gene encodes CDR1 SGDLS and CDR2 YYNGEE. Germline trimming cut 0 bases from V and 5 bases from J; bases unmatched to any gene: 4. Written as DNA, the CDR3 is TGTGCCAGCAGCGTAGGGGGACTAGCGTGGGAGACCCAGTACTTC. Translation: CASSVGGLAWETQYF.

J is TRBJ2-7 and V is TRBV9, with no clear D. V lost 4 bases and J lost 7, with 12 bases in between. The CDR3 totals 12 residues. CDR1 is SGDLS, CDR2 YYNGEE, per germline. The CDR3 DNA sequence: TGTGCCAGCAGCCCTCCCCAGGCAGAGCAGTACGTC. Its translation is CASSPPQAEQYV.

The chain carries TRBV19 and TRBJ1-2, with D uncertain. The CDR3 sequence is 12 residues long. Trimming took off 6 bases at V and 0 bases at J, with 5 bases between the two ends. Germline CDR1 is LNHDA and CDR2 is SQIVND (reference sequence). The CDR3 sequence is CASRTANYGYTF. In nucleotides, the CDR3 is TGTGCCAGTAGAACAGCTAACTATGGCTACACCTTC.

This clone has just a few counts. V is TRBV30 and J is TRBJ2-1; TRBD2 aligns across 8 bases. V lost 3 bases, J lost 4 bases, and 5 bases stayed unmatched. Germline CDR1 and CDR2: GTSNPN and SVGIG (reference sequence). This CDR3 is built from 14 residues. The CDR3 DNA reads as TGTGCCTGGAGGCAGCGGGGGATATACAATGAGCAGTTCTTC. Translated: CAWRQRGIYNEQFF.

The rearrangement links TRBV11-3 to TRBJ2-3; tentative D call: TRBD2 (5 bases). V dropped 7 bases and J dropped 0 bases, with 14 bases sitting between them. CDR1 SGHNT and CDR2 YENEEA come from the germline V gene. The CDR3 is made up of 15 amino acids. Here the CDR3 DNA reads TGTGCCAGCACCCTTAGAGGCGGGAGCACAGATACGCAGTATTTT. Its translation: CASTLRGGSTDTQYF.

In this sample, this clone turned up a few times. The CDR3 DNA follows: TGTGCCAGCAGCTTGGACAGGGGAACTAATGAAAAACTGTTTTTT. Protein: CASSLDRGTNEKLFF. This chain joins TRBV6-6 and TRBJ1-4, with 9 nucleotides matching TRBD1. The length of the CDR3 is 15 residues. Germline assignment: CDR1 MNHNY and CDR2 SVGAGI (reference sequence). Trimming took 6 bases from V and 1 from J; bases not matched to a gene: 3.